This T cell receptor beta chain appears in the sequencing data of a study of shared clonotypes between healthy human individuals. This CDR3 comprises 14 residues. The V segment lost 4 bases and the J segment 3 bases; nucleotides outside the gene matches: 5. CDR1 and CDR2 from the germline V gene are SGHNT and YYREEE (reference sequence). In the source study's methods: Sequence data from immunoSEQ were junction-only and lacked quality scores; consequently, filtering differed. TCRdb's table, derived via immunoSEQ multiplex PCR, lists solely in-frame clones and lacks some. V and J calls and clone size are as listed in that table; D and trimming were resolved from the DNA. The sample carries about 2.4 million clones, approximately 90% recorded once.

This clonotype originated in a man between 18 and 29 years old in good health. The sequenced sample consisted of naive CD4+ T cells sorted from blood. Specified subset: CD45RA+ positively selected. The J gene is TRBJ2-7, the V gene TRBV5-4; 9 bases fit TRBD1. The CDR3 here is CASSAGTGLYEQYF. CDR3 sequence (DNA): TGTGCCAGCAGCGCCGGGACAGGGCTCTACGAGCAGTACTTC.